The text below deals with one T cell receptor beta chain. Its antigen remains unknown. The CDR3 spans 15 residues. The germline CDR1 and CDR2 sequences are SEHNR and FQNEAQ (reference sequence). The V end was cut by 3 bases, the J end by 7 bases, with 16 bases between. This specimen belongs to a study of graft-versus-host responses after intestinal transplantation. Sequencing used immunoSEQ multiplex PCR; TCRdb keeps in-frame clones, though not all of them. Of 85,000 to 100,000 clones in the sample, 92% were seen once. The starting material was unstimulated CD4+ T cells sorted from spleen or lymph node cells, obtained before intestinal transplant. V is TRBV7-9 and J is TRBJ2-1, with D perhaps matching TRBD1 (5 bases). The sequence was obtained from a human donor who received an intestinal transplant. This CDR3 reads CASSFRSGRENEQFF. The CDR3 DNA reads TGTGCCAGCAGCTTTAGGAGTGGCAGGGAAAATGAGCAGTTCTTC.